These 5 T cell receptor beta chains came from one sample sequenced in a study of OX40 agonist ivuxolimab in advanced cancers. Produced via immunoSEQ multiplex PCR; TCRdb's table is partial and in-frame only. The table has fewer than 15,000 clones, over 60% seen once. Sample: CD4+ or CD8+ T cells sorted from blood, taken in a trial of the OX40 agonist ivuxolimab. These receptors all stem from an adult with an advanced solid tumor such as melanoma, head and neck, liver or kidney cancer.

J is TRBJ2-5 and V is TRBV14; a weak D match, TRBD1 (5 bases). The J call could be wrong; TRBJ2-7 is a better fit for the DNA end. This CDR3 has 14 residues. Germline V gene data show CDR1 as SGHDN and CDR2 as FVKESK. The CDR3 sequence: CASSQLGLTYEQYF. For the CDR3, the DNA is TGTGCCAGCAGCCAACTGGGGCTGACGTACGAGCAGTACTTC.

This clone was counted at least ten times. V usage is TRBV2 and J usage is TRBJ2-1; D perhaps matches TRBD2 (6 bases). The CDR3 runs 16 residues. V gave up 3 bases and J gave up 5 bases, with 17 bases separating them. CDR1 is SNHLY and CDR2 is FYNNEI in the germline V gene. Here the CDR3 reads CASSDPRELLHNEQFF. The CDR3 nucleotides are TGTGCCAGCAGTGATCCTCGGGAGCTTCTCCACAATGAGCAGTTCTTC.

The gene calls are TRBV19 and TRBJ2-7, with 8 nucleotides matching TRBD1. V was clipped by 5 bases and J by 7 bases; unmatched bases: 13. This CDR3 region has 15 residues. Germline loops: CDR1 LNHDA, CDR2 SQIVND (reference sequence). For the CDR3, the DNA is TGTGCCAGTAGTCCTTGGACAGGGACCTTAGAGGAGCAGTACTTC. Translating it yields CASSPWTGTLEEQYF.

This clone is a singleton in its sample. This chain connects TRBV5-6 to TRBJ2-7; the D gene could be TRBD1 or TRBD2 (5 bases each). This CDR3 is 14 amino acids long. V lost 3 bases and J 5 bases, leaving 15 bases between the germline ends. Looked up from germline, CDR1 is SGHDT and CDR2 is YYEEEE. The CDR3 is CASSYWARDDEQYF. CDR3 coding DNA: TGTGCCAGCAGCTACTGGGCCAGGGACGACGAGCAGTACTTC. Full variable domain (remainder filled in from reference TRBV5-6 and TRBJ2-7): DAGVTQSPTHLIKTRGQQVTLRCSPKSGHDTVSWYQQALGQGPQFIFQYYEEEERQRGNFPDRFSGHQFPNYSSELNVNALLLGDSALYLCASSYWARDDEQYFGPGTRLTVT.

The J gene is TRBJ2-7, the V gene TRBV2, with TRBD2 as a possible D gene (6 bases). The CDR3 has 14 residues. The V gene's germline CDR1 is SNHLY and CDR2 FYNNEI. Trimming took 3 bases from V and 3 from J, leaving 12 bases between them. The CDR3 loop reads CASSDGLLYYEQYF. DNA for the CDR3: TGTGCCAGCAGTGATGGACTACTCTACTACGAGCAGTACTTC.